The clone carrying this TCR beta chain showed up many times. The sample belongs to a study of T cells in Graves' hyperthyroidism and ophthalmopathy. This CDR3 region has 15 residues. J gave up 5 bases and V 4 bases, and 4 bases lay outside the gene matches. CDR1 and CDR2 (germline): MDHEN, SYDVKM. RNA transcripts provided the source from which TCR beta CDR3 regions were amplified. The HTBI primer set drove a first-round RT-PCR of the TCR CDR3. TCRdb re-called the multiplex PCR reads with MiXCR, one entry per CDR3 protein. Among around 690,000 distinct CDR3 sequences listed, less than 25% were seen once.

This receptor was taken from a man aged 25 to 45 with Graves' ophthalmopathy. Sequenced sample: blood. The rearrangement links TRBV28 to TRBJ2-1; 11 nucleotides match TRBD2. The CDR3 here is CASSSGTSGDNEQFF. CDR3 DNA sequence: TGTGCCAGCAGTTCTGGGACTAGCGGCGACAATGAGCAGTTCTTC.